The rows below give T cell receptor beta chains drawn from one sample of a study of radiotherapy plus CTLA-4 blockade in lung cancer. The protocol was immunoSEQ multiplex PCR, while the TCRdb copy is restricted to in-frame clones and leaves out a portion. The sample has about 80,000 clones, approximately 86% seen once. The sample here was peripheral blood, taken from a patient treated with radiotherapy plus ipilimumab. The receptors derive from a human donor with non-small cell lung cancer who had a partial response to radiotherapy plus ipilimumab. CDR3s include the opening cysteine and the closing phenylalanine or tryptophan. D genes are given only for firm matches. Size is omitted from some rows. Given values are once, few, many or a class for expanded clones.

j_call v_call clone_size d_call cdr3_nt cdr3_aa
TRBJ2-7 TRBV13 once NA TGTGCCAGCAGCCCCCACGGACAGGGAGGGCTCGAGCAGTACTTC CASSPHGQGGLEQYF
TRBJ1-6 TRBV7-9 NA NA TGTGCCAGCAGCTCGGGGACTTCCGGCTTCACTTCACCCCTCCACTTT CASSSGTSGFTSPLHF
TRBJ2-1 TRBV10-1 NA TRBD2 TGCGCCAGCAGTGTTAGCGGGGGGAGCTCCTACAATGAGCAGTTCTTC CASSVSGGSSYNEQFF
TRBJ1-2 TRBV6-1 few NA TGTGCCATCAGTGAGGGCCCCTATGGCTACACCTTC CAISEGPYGYTF
TRBJ1-2 TRBV4-3 NA NA TGCGCCAGCAGCCAAGATGGAGCGGGACGGAGCTTAAACTATGGCTACACCTTC CASSQDGAGRSLNYGYTF
TRBJ1-4 TRBV29-1 NA TRBD1 TGCAGCGGGGGGGACAGCCCCGGGGAAAAACTGTTTTTT CSGGDSPGEKLFF
TRBJ2-1 TRBV28 NA NA TGTGCCAGCAGTTTACCCAGGGAAGGAGGGGTCCATGAGCAGTTCTTC CASSLPREGGVHEQFF
TRBJ1-1 TRBV2 NA TRBD1 TGTGCCAGCAGGGCAGAGACAGGGACTGAAGCTTTCTTT CASRAETGTEAFF
TRBJ2-1 TRBV5-8 few TRBD2 TGTGCCAGCAGCTTGGCCTCGGGACTAATCACTTTTGAGCAGTTCTTC CASSLASGLITFEQFF
TRBJ2-7 TRBV19 NA TRBD2 TGTGCCAGTAGTGGAACTAGCGGGACCAACCCCTACGAGCAGTACTTC CASSGTSGTNPYEQYF
TRBJ2-1 TRBV9 NA TRBD2 TGTGCCAGCAGCAGGGGCGGGAGCTCCTACAATGAGCAGTTCTTC CASSRGGSSYNEQFF
TRBJ1-6 TRBV6-5 NA NA TGTGCCAGCACCACCTCGGGACAAAATTCACCCCTCCACTTT CASTTSGQNSPLHF
TRBJ2-2 TRBV18 NA TRBD2 TGTGCCAGCTCACAACTAGCGGGAGTCAACACCGGGGAGCTGTTTTTT CASSQLAGVNTGELFF
TRBJ1-2 TRBV6-5 NA TRBD1 TGTGCCAGCTCATCAGGGGGCTATTATTATGGCTACACCTTC CASSSGGYYYGYTF
TRBJ1-1 TRBV11-3 NA NA TGTGCCAGCAGCTTAGGGCAGGGGCCCACTGAAGCTTTCTTT CASSLGQGPTEAFF
TRBJ2-1 TRBV4-3 NA NA TGCGCCAGCAGCCAAGATAGGGTGCCAGCGGTTTACAATGAGCAGTTCTTC CASSQDRVPAVYNEQFF
TRBJ2-7 TRBV27 NA NA TGTGCCAGCAGCCTCTCCCGAGAGCACCTACTCTCCTACGAGCAGTACTTC CASSLSREHLLSYEQYF
TRBJ2-1 TRBV11-2 NA TRBD2 TGTGCCAGCAGCCTACGACTAGCGGAAGCTGGCGAGCAGTTCTTC CASSLRLAEAGEQFF
TRBJ1-5 TRBV4-2 NA NA TGTGCCAGCAGCCAAGATTCTGCAGGGATGGTCTTAGGACAGCCCCAGCATTTT CASSQDSAGMVLGQPQHF
TRBJ2-7 TRBV13 NA NA TGTGCCAGCAGCTTAGTTCTGCGGGGCGCGGGGTCGTACGAGCAGTACTTC CASSLVLRGAGSYEQYF
TRBJ1-1 TRBV4-2 once TRBD1 TGTGCCAGCAGCCTAGATCCTAATTTACAGGGGGTTGGCACTGAAGCTTTCTTT CASSLDPNLQGVGTEAFF
TRBJ2-1 TRBV11-3 NA TRBD2 TGTGCCAGCAGCCCAGCGGGGGACTCCAGCTCCTACAATGAGCAGTTCTTC CASSPAGDSSSYNEQFF
TRBJ2-7 TRBV6-5 NA NA TGTGCCAGCAAAGCCGCCGGGGAGCAGTACTTC CASKAAGEQYF
TRBJ2-2 TRBV5-6 NA TRBD1 TGTGCCAGCAGCTCGAAGGACAGGATGGACACCGGGGAGCTGTTTTTT CASSSKDRMDTGELFF
TRBJ1-1 TRBV6-1 NA NA TGTGCCAGCAGAGGGGGAGCGATGAACACTGAAGCTTTCTTT CASRGGAMNTEAFF
TRBJ1-1 TRBV5-1 NA NA TGCGCCAGCAGCTTGGCCCCCAGTTACACTGAAGCTTTCTTT CASSLAPSYTEAFF
TRBJ2-5 TRBV23-1 NA TRBD1 TGCGCCAGCAGTCAGGGACAGGGGGTCCAAGAGACCCAGTACTTC CASSQGQGVQETQYF
TRBJ2-5 TRBV27 NA TRBD2 TGTGCCAGCAGTCGAGCAATCCTAGCGGGATCTGAGACCCAGTACTTC CASSRAILAGSETQYF
TRBJ1-1 TRBV18 NA NA TGTGCCAGCTCACCGAGGGGGTCGAACACTGAAGCTTTCTTT CASSPRGSNTEAFF
TRBJ2-5 TRBV6-1 NA TRBD2 TGTGCCAGCAGTAGTGGGAGGGCCCAGTACTTC CASSSGRAQYF